This T cell receptor beta chain was found in a study of blood T cell repertoires in COVID-19. Overall study context: The study drew acute and convalescent COVID-19 samples from the United States, Italy and Spain.

Sequencing was performed with immunoSEQ multiplex PCR; in TCRdb, only in-frame clones are kept and a portion is missing. This repertoire shows roughly 300,000 clones, more than 85% found once; its top ten account for under 20%. Germline values: CDR1 SNHLY, CDR2 FYNNEI. The ends lost 9 bases at V and 1 base at J; junction bases unmatched: 11. This CDR3 contains 16 residues. Cohort 3 recovered donors had two negative PCRs, clearance, or symptom resolution. Sequenced input: PBMCs or T cells enriched from blood (not recorded which). This chain connects TRBV2 to TRBJ2-5, with TRBD1 matching 10 bases. The TCR comes from a woman in her 30s who had recovered from COVID-19. In DNA form, the CDR3 reads TGTGCCAGTACGGGACAGGGGATCGGAGGCCAAGAGACCCAGTACTTC. Encoded protein: CASTGQGIGGQETQYF. Filled out from reference TRBV2 and TRBJ2-5, the complete variable domain reads EPEVTQTPSHQVTQMGQEVILRCVPISNHLYFYWYRQILGQKVEFLVSFYNNEISEKSEIFDDQFSVERPDGSNFTLKIRSTKLEDSAMYFCASTGQGIGGQETQYFGPGTRLLVL.